The 32 T cell receptor beta chains in this list originate from one sample, sequenced in a study of blood T cells in healthy people across ages. Together with a sample-barcoded 5' primer, a J-beta primer mix was included in a second PCR lasting about 7 to 11 cycles. TCRdb redid the calling of the 5' RACE reads with MiXCR, one entry per CDR3 protein. The profile shows 710,000 or so distinct CDR3 sequences, approximately 22% of them singletons. Input material: blood. The receptors were sampled from a man in his 70s in good health.

This clonotype was seen a handful of times. The CDR3 region is CASSPPGGAEETQYF. CDR3 nucleotide sequence: TGTGCCAGCAGCCCGCCGGGTGGAGCAGAAGAGACCCAGTACTTC. V and J are TRBV7-2 and TRBJ2-5; D remains unclear. This CDR3 has 15 amino acids. Germline V gives CDR1 SGHTA, CDR2 FQGNSA. The V and J ends lost 5 bases and 3 bases respectively, with 16 bases between them.

V usage is TRBV7-2 and J usage is TRBJ1-2; tentatively, D is TRBD1 (6 bases). CDR1 and CDR2 (germline): SGHTA, FQGNSA. There are 13 residues in the CDR3. V lost 3 bases to trimming and J lost 8 bases, with 13 bases between them. The DNA for the CDR3 is TGTGCCAGCAGCTTCGCGGGACACGTCGGCTACACCTTC. Its protein product is CASSFAGHVGYTF.

The chain joins TRBV20-1 to TRBJ1-4, with D tentatively TRBD1 (6 bases). V was cut by 6 bases and J by 8 bases, with 16 bases left in between. Germline lookup yields CDR1 DFQATT and CDR2 SNEGSKA (reference sequence). The CDR3 runs 13 residues. CDR3 amino acids: CSATPGHGEKLFF. In nucleotides, the CDR3 is TGCAGTGCCACCCCGGGACATGGGGAAAAACTGTTTTTT.

Concerning this clonotype: Relative to the germline gene, one junction end is altered; a read error may explain this. This chain joins TRBV4-1 and TRBJ2-5; 9 bases are a match to TRBD1. CDR1 is MGHRA, CDR2 YSYEKL, per germline. The CDR3 totals 16 residues. The CDR3 bases are TGCGCCAGCAGCCAAGGTCTGGACAGGGGCCTCGAGACCCAGTGCTTC. It translates to CASSQGLDRGLETQCF.

The V call is TRBV7-8, the J call TRBJ2-3; TRBD2 matches 7 bases. The CDR3 spans 14 residues. J gave up 4 bases and V 5 bases, and 6 bases lay outside the gene matches. Germline V lookup: CDR1 SGHVS, CDR2 FQNEAQ. CDR3: CASSPAGESDTQYF. DNA for the CDR3: TGTGCCAGCAGCCCTGCGGGGGAGTCAGATACGCAGTATTTT. The full variable domain, in which reference TRBV7-8 and TRBJ2-3 provide the parts outside the CDR3, is GAGVSQSPRYKVAKRGQDVALRCDPISGHVSLFWYQQALGQGPEFLTYFQNEAQLDKSGLPSDRFFAERPEGSVSTLKIQRTQQEDSAVYLCASSPAGESDTQYFGPGTRLTVL.

V usage is TRBV20-1 and J usage is TRBJ2-2; 8 nucleotides agree with TRBD2. Per the germline V gene, CDR1 is DFQATT and CDR2 is SNEGSKA (reference sequence). The CDR3 is 14 amino acids. With V trimmed by 7 bases and J by 5 bases, 9 bases remained unmatched. The chain's CDR3 is CSVSGASRTGELFF. The CDR3 coding sequence is TGCAGTGTTAGCGGGGCCTCGAGGACCGGGGAGCTGTTTTTT.

A few counts support this clonotype. The chain employs TRBV20-1 and TRBJ2-7; 12 positions agree with TRBD2. The DNA end lines up better with TRBJ2-5; the J call may be wrong. There are 14 residues in the CDR3. Looked up from germline, CDR1 is DFQATT and CDR2 is SNEGSKA (reference sequence). The CDR3 coding sequence is TGCAGTGCTAGAGAGCTAGCGGGGGGGAAGACCCAGTACTTC. Translated, it gives CSARELAGGKTQYF.

V usage is TRBV28 and J usage is TRBJ2-7, with 8 bases lining up with TRBD2. The J call may not be correct, given that the DNA end is closer to TRBJ2-5. The CDR3 runs to 16 residues. CDR1 is MDHEN and CDR2 is SYDVKM in the germline V gene. The CDR3 loop reads CASSLTGGPVGETQYF. The DNA for the CDR3 is TGTGCCAGCAGCCTCACGGGGGGGCCGGTTGGTGAGACCCAGTACTTC.

In this sample, this clonotype turned up a few times. V usage is TRBV7-6 and J usage is TRBJ2-5; D perhaps matches TRBD1 (6 bases). TRBJ2-1 matches the DNA end more closely, so the J call is doubtful. CDR1 and CDR2 from the germline V gene are SGHVS and FNYEAQ. The CDR3 extends over 14 amino acids. The CDR3 DNA sequence: TGTGCCAGCAGCTCCTCCCAGGGGCAAACTGGGCAGTTCTTC. As protein: CASSSSQGQTGQFF.

This clonotype was found a few times. The chain combines TRBV7-9 with TRBJ2-1, with TRBD2 identical over 7 bases. The CDR3 loop spans 15 amino acids. V lost 5 bases and J lost 5; bases outside the gene matches: 9. CDR1 is SEHNR and CDR2 is FQNEAQ in the germline V gene (reference sequence). CDR3 coding DNA: TGTGCCAGCAGCACGGGGGGTCCCGGACACAATGAGCAGTTCTTC. Residues: CASSTGGPGHNEQFF.

This chain links TRBV12-5 with TRBJ2-3, with 9 nucleotides matching TRBD2. The CDR3 totals 17 residues. After removal of 1 base from V and 4 bases from J, the junction contained 9 bases not matched to a gene. CDR1 is LGHNT and CDR2 is FRNRAP in the germline V gene. For the CDR3, the DNA is TGTGCTAGTGGTTTGGCGAGGCTAGCGGGAAGCCCAGATACGCAGTATTTT. It codes for CASGLARLAGSPDTQYF. The complete variable domain, with remaining parts taken from reference TRBV12-5 and TRBJ2-3, reads DARVTQTPRHKVTEMGQEVTMRCQPILGHNTVFWYRQTMMQGLELLAYFRNRAPLDDSGMPKDRFSAEMPDATLATLKIQPSEPRDSAVYFCASGLARLAGSPDTQYFGPGTRLTVL.

The chain employs TRBV28 and TRBJ2-1; D unresolved. The CDR3 is made up of 15 amino acids. The V gene lost 7 bases and the J gene lost 2 bases, with 15 bases spanning the gap. Germline values: CDR1 MDHEN, CDR2 SYDVKM. The CDR3 protein is CASKSVPGPYNEQFF. The CDR3 coding sequence is TGTGCCAGCAAATCCGTCCCAGGACCCTACAATGAGCAGTTCTTC.

This clonotype was counted only a few times. The chain joins TRBV20-1 to TRBJ1-2, with 7 bases lining up with TRBD1. Germline V lookup: CDR1 DFQATT, CDR2 SNEGSKA (reference sequence). The CDR3 loop spans 13 amino acids. Trimming took 6 bases from V and 5 from J; bases not matched to a gene: 9. The CDR3 DNA is TGCAGTGCCATAGGGGGCGCAGGGTATGGCTACACCTTC. Its translation is CSAIGGAGYGYTF.

There are a few counts of this clonotype. The rearrangement links TRBV5-6 to TRBJ2-1; tentative D call: TRBD2 (6 bases). This CDR3 contains 14 residues. Germline CDR1 is SGHDT and CDR2 is YYEEEE. Trimming stripped 3 bases from V and 2 bases from J, with 9 bases between. The CDR3 reads CASSWTTAYNEQFF. The CDR3 DNA follows: TGTGCCAGCAGCTGGACTACCGCCTACAATGAGCAGTTCTTC.

This clonotype was detected many times. The junction departs from germline at one end; a sequencing error may be responsible. The chain is built from TRBV7-9 and TRBJ1-5; D gene ambiguous. There are 15 residues in the CDR3. CDR1 and CDR2 from the germline V gene are SEHNR and FQNEAQ (reference sequence). CDR3 region: CASSLAGGPNQPQHF. In DNA form, the CDR3 reads TGTGCCAGCAGCCTAGCGGGAGGGCCCAATCAGCCCCAGCATTTT.

The chain employs TRBV7-2 and TRBJ1-5, with TRBD1 identical over 7 bases. The length of the CDR3 is 16 residues. Germline lookup yields CDR1 SGHTA and CDR2 FQGNSA. V lost 1 base, J lost 6 bases, and 9 bases stayed unmatched. The CDR3 DNA sequence: TGTGCCAGCAGCTTAGAGGGCAGGGGGTGGGGTCAGCCCCAGCATTTT. Protein sequence: CASSLEGRGWGQPQHF.

The chain recombines TRBV12-3 or TRBV12-4 with TRBJ1-2; D is unresolved. V gave up 3 bases and J gave up 5 bases, with 7 bases separating them. CDR3 length equals 12 residues. CDR3 nucleotide sequence: TGTGCCAGCAGTTTGGGCCAGTATGGCTACACCTTC. This encodes CASSLGQYGYTF.

The chain carries TRBV28 and TRBJ1-5; TRBD1 matches at 10 bases. V dropped 6 bases and J dropped 4; count of bases not matched to a gene: 9. CDR3 length equals 16 residues. Germline CDR1 MDHEN, CDR2 SYDVKM. The CDR3 is CASSLGTGALNQPQHF. The DNA for the CDR3 is TGTGCCAGCAGCCTAGGGACAGGGGCCTTAAATCAGCCCCAGCATTTT.

This CDR3 reads CASSFETTDTQYF. In DNA form, the CDR3 reads TGTGCCAGCAGCTTCGAAACCACAGATACGCAGTATTTT. The chain has TRBV7-3 and TRBJ2-3; no clear D. The CDR3 covers 13 residues. Trimming took 3 bases from V and 2 from J, leaving 6 bases between them. The germline CDR1 and CDR2 sequences are SGHTA and FQGTGA.

The rearrangement links TRBV12-3 or TRBV12-4 to TRBJ2-5; TRBD1 aligns across 10 bases. The junction had 10 bases not matched to a gene; V was cut back by 5 bases and J by 4 bases. This CDR3 comprises 16 residues. The CDR3 reads CASSPRDRGFLETQYF. In DNA form, the CDR3 reads TGTGCCAGCAGTCCCCGGGACAGGGGTTTTCTAGAGACCCAGTACTTC.

This clonotype has at least ten counts. This CDR3 is CASSFSLGGSTDTQYF. CDR3 DNA: TGTGCCAGCAGTTTCAGCCTGGGGGGTAGCACAGATACGCAGTATTTT. V usage is TRBV28 and J usage is TRBJ2-3, with TRBD2 as a possible D gene (6 bases). Germline loops: CDR1 MDHEN, CDR2 SYDVKM. Between the trimmed V and J ends, which lost 3 bases and 0 bases, there was a span of 13 bases. The CDR3 covers 16 residues.

The V and J genes are TRBV3-1 and TRBJ1-2; no reliable D call. Between the trimmed V and J ends, which lost 1 base and 3 bases, there was a span of 6 bases. This CDR3 spans 13 amino acids. Per germline, CDR1 LGHDT and CDR2 YNNKEL (reference sequence). The CDR3, as DNA: TGTGCCAGCAGCCAAGTTGGGGACTATGGCTACACCTTC. It yields the protein CASSQVGDYGYTF.

The V gene is TRBV5-4, the J gene TRBJ2-7, with D possibly being TRBD1 or TRBD2 (5 bases each). Germline V lookup: CDR1 SGHNT, CDR2 YYREEE (reference sequence). The CDR3 contains 13 residues. V gave up 4 bases and J gave up 3 bases, with 11 bases separating them. CDR3 in DNA: TGTGCCAGCAGCCGGGACGGTCACTACGAGCAGTACGTC. It is translated as CASSRDGHYEQYV.

This clonotype has just one count. V gene TRBV12-3 or TRBV12-4 combines with J gene TRBJ2-3, with D perhaps TRBD1 (5 bases). The CDR3 runs 14 residues. Trimming removed 7 bases from V and 4 bases from J, with 15 bases in between. The CDR3, as DNA: TGTGCCAGCACAGGGCCCATAAGGGCAGATACGCAGTATTTT. Translating gives CASTGPIRADTQYF.

This clonotype has a handful of counts. The V and J genes are TRBV6-4 and TRBJ2-3; D might be TRBD1 or TRBD2, each matching 5 bases. Trimming took 0 bases from V and 4 from J, leaving 11 bases between them. The CDR3 runs to 15 residues. The germline gives CDR1 MRHNA, CDR2 SNTAGT. CDR3 sequence reads: CASSDSGVSPDTQYF. DNA of the CDR3: TGTGCCAGCAGTGACTCGGGGGTATCCCCAGATACGCAGTATTTT.

The gene calls are TRBV19 and TRBJ1-1; maybe TRBD1 (5 bases). Trimming removed 10 bases from V and 0 bases from J, with 18 bases in between. The CDR3 runs 15 residues. The germline gives CDR1 LNHDA, CDR2 SQIVND (reference sequence). CDR3 protein: CATQPGGGLNTEAFF. In DNA form, the CDR3 reads TGTGCCACCCAACCCGGCGGGGGGTTGAACACTGAAGCTTTCTTT. The full variable domain, with the rest looked up from reference TRBV19 and TRBJ1-1, is DGGITQSPKYLFRKEGQNVTLSCEQNLNHDAMYWYRQDPGQGLRLIYYSQIVNDFQKGDIAEGYSVSREKKESFPLTVTSAQKNPTAFYLCATQPGGGLNTEAFFGQGTRLTVV.

This clonotype was counted at least ten times. V gene TRBV12-3 or TRBV12-4 combines with J gene TRBJ1-1, with no clear D. Trimming pared 5 bases from V and 5 bases from J, leaving 12 bases between. CDR3 length: 13 amino acids. The CDR3 spells CASSTGVGTEAFF. The CDR3 nucleotides are TGTGCCAGCAGTACTGGGGTGGGGACTGAAGCTTTCTTT.

The V and J genes are TRBV6-1 and TRBJ2-3; 9 nucleotides line up with TRBD1. The germline V gene encodes CDR1 MNHNS and CDR2 SASEGT. J was trimmed by 3 bases and V by 6 bases; bases with no gene match: 13. The CDR3 is 17 residues long. Here the CDR3 DNA reads TGTGCCAGCAGGGAACGTCCGGGACAGGGTTCGACAGATACGCAGTATTTT. Amino acid sequence: CASRERPGQGSTDTQYF.

This chain links TRBV4-1 with TRBJ2-7; 8 bases match TRBD2. The CDR3 has 16 residues. Looked up from germline, CDR1 is MGHRA and CDR2 is YSYEKL. The V gene end was trimmed by 4 bases and the J gene end by 7 bases; junction bases not matched to a gene: 15. The chain's CDR3 is CASSPGSIAGPREQYF. CDR3 bases: TGCGCCAGCAGCCCGGGCTCGATAGCGGGACCCAGGGAGCAGTACTTC.

CDR3 in amino acids: CASSFYGLSGNTIYF. The CDR3 DNA is TGTGCCAGCAGTTTCTACGGGCTCTCTGGAAACACCATATATTTT. This chain uses TRBV28 with TRBJ1-3; D gene unclear. The germline V gene has CDR1 MDHEN and CDR2 SYDVKM. Trimming shortened V by 3 bases and J by 0 bases, and 9 bases separated the two germline ends. The CDR3 has 15 residues.

This chain connects TRBV12-3 or TRBV12-4 to TRBJ1-1; TRBD1 matches 7 bases. This CDR3 comprises 14 residues. After removal of 6 bases from V and 0 bases from J, the junction contained 4 bases not matched to a gene. The CDR3 region is CASRDRDVNTEAFF. CDR3 nucleotides: TGTGCCAGCAGAGACAGGGACGTGAACACTGAAGCTTTCTTT.

The table lists this clonotype with a few counts. This chain connects TRBV5-8 to TRBJ1-2; TRBD1 is a possible D gene (5 bases). CDR1 SGHTS and CDR2 YDEGEE come from the germline V gene. The V end lost 4 bases, the J end lost 6 bases, and 13 bases lay between the germline ends. This CDR3 is built from 13 residues. CDR3 coding DNA: TGTGCCAGCAGCCGGGGGGTCCTGGATGGCTACACCTTC. This encodes CASSRGVLDGYTF.